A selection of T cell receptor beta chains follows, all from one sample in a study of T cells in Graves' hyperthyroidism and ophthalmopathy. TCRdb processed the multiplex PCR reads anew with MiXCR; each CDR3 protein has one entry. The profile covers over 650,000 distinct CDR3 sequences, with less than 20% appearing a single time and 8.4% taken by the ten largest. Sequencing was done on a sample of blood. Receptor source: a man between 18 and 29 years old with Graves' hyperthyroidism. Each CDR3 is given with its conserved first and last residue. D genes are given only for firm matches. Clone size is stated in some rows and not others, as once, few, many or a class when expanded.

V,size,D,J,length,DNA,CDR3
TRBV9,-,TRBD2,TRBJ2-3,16,TGTGCCAGCAGCGCTGGATTCGGACTAGTAACAGATACGCAGTATTTT,CASSAGFGLVTDTQYF
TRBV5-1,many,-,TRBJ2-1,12,TGCGCCAGCACGGACACCAACAATGAGCAGTTCTTC,CASTDTNNEQFF
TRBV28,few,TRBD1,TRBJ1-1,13,TGTGCCAGCAGTCTACAGGGGTTGGCTGAAGCTTTCTTT,CASSLQGLAEAFF
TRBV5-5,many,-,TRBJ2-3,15,TGTGCCAGCAGCCGAGAGGTAGGGCCCACAGATACGCAGTATTTT,CASSREVGPTDTQYF
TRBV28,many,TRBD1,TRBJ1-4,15,TGTGCCAGCCGAACAGGGGGCGCGGCTAATGAAAAACTGTTTTTT,CASRTGGAANEKLFF
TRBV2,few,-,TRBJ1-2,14,TGTGCCAGCAGTGATCGGGAGGGGACGTGTGGCTACACCTTC,CASSDREGTCGYTF
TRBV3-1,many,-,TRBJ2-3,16,TGTGCCAGCAGCCAAGATTGGGGGTCTAGCACAGATACGCAGTATTTT,CASSQDWGSSTDTQYF
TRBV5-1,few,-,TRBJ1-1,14,TGCGCCAGCAGCTTGGCCGGCATAACCACTGAAGCTTTCTTT,CASSLAGITTEAFF
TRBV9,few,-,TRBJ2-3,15,TGTGCCAGCAGCGTAGCGGGTGCAACGCCAGATACGCAGTATTTT,CASSVAGATPDTQYF
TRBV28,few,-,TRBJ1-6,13,TGTGCCAGCAGTGAACAGGGCTCATCACCCCTCCACTTT,CASSEQGSSPLHF
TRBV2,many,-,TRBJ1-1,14,TGTGCCAGCAGTGGTGGGCCGGGCTGGACTGAAGCTTTCTTT,CASSGGPGWTEAFF
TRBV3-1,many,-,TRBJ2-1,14,TGTGCCAGCAGCCAAGAAGACCGCCTCTCTGAGCAGTTCTTC,CASSQEDRLSEQFF
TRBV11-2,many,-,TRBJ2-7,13,TGTGCCAGCAGGGCGCAACGCTCCTACGAGCAGTACTTC,CASRAQRSYEQYF
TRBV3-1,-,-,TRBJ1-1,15,TGTGCCAGCAGCACCCCGGGAGGTGGGGGCACTGAAGCTTTCTTT,CASSTPGGGGTEAFF
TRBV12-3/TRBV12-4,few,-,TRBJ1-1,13,TGTGCCAGCAGTTTGAATCCGGGTACTGAAGCTTTCTTT,CASSLNPGTEAFF
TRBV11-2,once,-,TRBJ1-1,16,TGTGCCAGCATTAGAAGATTTGGGGTCCTGGGCACTGAAGCTTTCTTT,CASIRRFGVLGTEAFF
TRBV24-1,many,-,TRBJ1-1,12,TGTGCCACCAGTGATACGAACACTGAAGCTTTCTTT,CATSDTNTEAFF
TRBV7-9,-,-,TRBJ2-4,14,TGTGCCAGCAGTCTGGAGGGGCCCAAAAACATTCAGTACTTC,CASSLEGPKNIQYF
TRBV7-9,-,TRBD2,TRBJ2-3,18,TGTGCCAGCAGCCCTCCGGGACTAGCAGATATCCGCACAGATACGCAGTATTTT,CASSPPGLADIRTDTQYF
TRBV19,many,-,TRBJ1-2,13,TGTGCCAGTAGTAGGCAAACGGGTTATGGCTACACCTTC,CASSRQTGYGYTF
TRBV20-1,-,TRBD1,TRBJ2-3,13,TGCAGTGCTATCCAGGGGGTGGGGGATACGCAGTATTTT,CSAIQGVGDTQYF
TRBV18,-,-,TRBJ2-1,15,TGTGCCAGCTCACTCCTGGCCGGGACCACCAATGAGCAGTTCTTC,CASSLLAGTTNEQFF
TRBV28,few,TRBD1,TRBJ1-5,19,TGTGCCAGCAGCCCCGCCGGGACAGGCCCCTCCCTTGGCAATCAGCCCCAGCATTTT,CASSPAGTGPSLGNQPQHF
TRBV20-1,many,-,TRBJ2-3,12,TGCAGTGTTCACCGACCCGTAGATACGCAGTATTTT,CSVHRPVDTQYF
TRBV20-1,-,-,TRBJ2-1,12,TGCAGTGCTAGAGCGGCTCTCGATGAGCAGTTCTTC,CSARAALDEQFF
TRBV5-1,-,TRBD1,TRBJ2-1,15,TGCGCCCGCAGCTTGGAAGGACAGGGATACAATGAGCAGTTCTTC,CARSLEGQGYNEQFF
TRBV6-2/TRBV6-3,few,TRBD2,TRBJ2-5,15,TGTGCCAGCCGTCAACTAGCGGGAGTTCAAGAGACCCAGTACTTC,CASRQLAGVQETQYF
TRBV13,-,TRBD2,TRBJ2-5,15,TGTGCCAGCAGCTCCGGGACTAGCGGGACAGAGACCCAGTACTTC,CASSSGTSGTETQYF
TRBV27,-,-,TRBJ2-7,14,TGTGCCAGCAACGGGGGGACACCCTCTCACGAGCAGTACTTC,CASNGGTPSHEQYF
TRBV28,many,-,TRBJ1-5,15,TGTGCCAGCAGTCCCGTGGGGGTCGGCAATCAGCCCCAGCATTTT,CASSPVGVGNQPQHF
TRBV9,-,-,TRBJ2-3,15,TGTGCCAGCAGCGTACTTCCCAGTCCCGCAGATACGCAGTATTTT,CASSVLPSPADTQYF
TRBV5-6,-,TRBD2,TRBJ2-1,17,TGTGCCAGCAGCTTGTTGCGCGGGAGTGGCGCCTACAATGAGCAGTTCTTC,CASSLLRGSGAYNEQFF
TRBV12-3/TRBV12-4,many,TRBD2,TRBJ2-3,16,TGTGCCAGCAGTTTGTGGACTAGCGGGACCACAGATACGCAGTATTTT,CASSLWTSGTTDTQYF
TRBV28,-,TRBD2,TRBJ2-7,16,TGTGCCAGCAATTTTTTAGATGGGCGGGGGAACTACGAGCAGTACTTC,CASNFLDGRGNYEQYF